A single sample gave rise to the 28 T cell receptor beta chains below, sequenced in a study of T-cell memory formation after mild COVID-19. TCRdb analysed the 5' RACE reads with MiXCR anew, one entry per CDR3 protein. The table includes 120,000 or so distinct CDR3 sequences, over 15% detected once. Sequenced material: PBMCs or a T cell subset sorted from them (not recorded which). Every receptor here comes from a man between 18 and 29 years old who had mild COVID-19 (a few samples of this study predate the infection). Cell type and time point are not known.

The rearrangement links TRBV6-5 to TRBJ1-2, with D possibly matching TRBD1 (5 bases). Trimming stripped 0 bases from V and 4 bases from J, with 12 bases between. The CDR3 has 15 residues. Germline CDR1 is MNHEY and CDR2 is SVGAGI. CDR3 sequence reads: CASSYSGARAYGYTF. CDR3 DNA: TGTGCCAGCAGTTACTCCGGGGCACGAGCCTATGGCTACACCTTC.

This chain uses TRBV5-1 with TRBJ1-2, with D unclear. Trimming removed 5 bases at V and 8 bases at J, with 13 bases between. Germline values: CDR1 SGHRS, CDR2 YFSETQ. The CDR3 has 12 amino acids. DNA of the CDR3: TGCGCCAGCAGGCTGGATGGAGGCGGCTACACCTTC. Amino acid sequence: CASRLDGGGYTF.

This clonotype was observed a handful of times. The chain links TRBV4-2 to TRBJ2-5, with a tentative D call TRBD2 (7 bases). Germline CDR1 is LGHNA and CDR2 is YNFKEQ. There are 17 residues in the CDR3. The V end was cut by 3 bases, the J end by 2 bases, with 19 bases between. The CDR3 here is CASSQSGGRRGQETQYF. CDR3 sequence (DNA): TGTGCCAGCAGCCAGTCGGGGGGCAGGAGGGGTCAAGAGACCCAGTACTTC.

Written as DNA, the CDR3 is TGTGCCAGCAGATCACTACAGGGCAATCAGCCCCAGCATTTT. Amino acids: CASRSLQGNQPQHF. The gene calls are TRBV6-2 or TRBV6-3 and TRBJ1-5; D might be TRBD1 (5 bases). The germline V gene encodes CDR1 MNHEY and CDR2 SVGEGT. This CDR3 spans 14 amino acids. The germline V and J ends were trimmed by 6 bases and 2 bases, with 11 bases remaining between them.

This chain uses TRBV7-3 with TRBJ2-1, with a weak D call TRBD2 (5 bases). The CDR3 spans 15 residues. V was clipped by 6 bases and J by 5 bases, with 17 bases between them. Germline-derived CDR1 and CDR2 are SGHTA and FQGTGA. The CDR3 reads CASSRDSTWDNEQFF. CDR3 bases: TGTGCCAGCAGTCGGGATAGCACCTGGGACAATGAGCAGTTCTTC.

The genes are TRBV10-3 and TRBJ1-1; the D is unclear. The CDR3 is 15 residues long. V lost 6 bases and J lost 1, with 15 bases in between. The germline V gene encodes CDR1 ENHRY and CDR2 SYGVKD. CDR3 nucleotides: TGTGCCATCAGGGCCTCCGGGATGGGGAACACTGAAGCTTTCTTT. This translates into CAIRASGMGNTEAFF.

This chain uses TRBV20-1 with TRBJ2-3, with D tentatively TRBD1 or TRBD2 (6 bases each). Germline CDR1 is DFQATT and CDR2 is SNEGSKA (reference sequence). Trimming left V 6 bases short and J 2 bases short, with 18 bases between. The CDR3 consists of 15 residues. CDR3 sequence reads: CSAGSEGGHTDTQYF. DNA for the CDR3: TGCAGTGCCGGGTCCGAGGGGGGCCACACAGATACGCAGTATTTT.

This sequence joins TRBV12-5 and TRBJ1-2; D is undetermined. Germline V lookup: CDR1 LGHNT, CDR2 FRNRAP. The V end lost 1 base, the J end lost 8 bases, and 8 bases lay between the germline ends. There are 12 residues in the CDR3. The CDR3 DNA is TGTGCTAGTGGTTTGGACACGGGGGGCTACACCTTC. It is translated as CASGLDTGGYTF.

This clonotype was recorded many times. DNA of the CDR3: TGCGCCAGCAGCTTCAACTTTGGGCGGGAGACCCAGTACTTC. Translated: CASSFNFGRETQYF. The chain combines TRBV5-1 with TRBJ2-5; D ambiguous. From germline, CDR1 is SGHRS and CDR2 YFSETQ. The CDR3 is made up of 14 amino acids. V was shortened by 2 bases and J by 5 bases, with 13 bases between the two germline ends.

This chain connects TRBV9 to TRBJ1-2; D might be TRBD1 (5 bases). The germline V gene encodes CDR1 SGDLS and CDR2 YYNGEE. The CDR3 covers 15 residues. V dropped 3 bases and J dropped 0 bases, with 12 bases sitting between them. The CDR3 DNA reads as TGTGCCAGCAGCGGGGGGAAATCTACTAACTATGGCTACACCTTC. The encoded protein is CASSGGKSTNYGYTF.

This clonotype was recorded at least ten times. The chain combines TRBV7-3 with TRBJ2-3; TRBD2 aligns across 10 bases. The CDR3 covers 14 residues. After removal of 6 bases from V and 3 bases from J, the junction contained 3 bases not matched to a gene. Germline V CDR1 and CDR2: SGHTA, FQGTGA. CDR3: CASRFSGGTDTQYF. CDR3 DNA: TGTGCCAGCAGGTTTAGCGGGGGGACAGATACGCAGTATTTT.

V usage is TRBV10-3 and J usage is TRBJ1-3, with D possibly TRBD1 on 6 matching bases. Trimming pared 6 bases from V and 0 bases from J, leaving 15 bases between. This CDR3 spans 16 amino acids. CDR1 ENHRY and CDR2 SYGVKD come from the germline V gene. The CDR3 nucleotides are TGTGCCATCAGCCCTAGGACAGTCCTCTCTGGAAACACCATATATTTT. Protein: CAISPRTVLSGNTIYF.

CDR3 in DNA: TGTGCCAGCACGAAACGGGTCGGGGGGAGTTCCTACGAGCAGTACTTC. This gives the protein CASTKRVGGSSYEQYF. V and J are TRBV6-1 and TRBJ2-7; TRBD2 aligns across 7 bases. The CDR3 contains 16 residues. Per germline, CDR1 MNHNS and CDR2 SASEGT. V was pared by 7 bases and J by 1 base, with 13 bases of the junction left unmatched.

This rearrangement joins TRBV4-1 to TRBJ2-7, with 9 nucleotides matching TRBD2. With V trimmed by 3 bases and J by 3 bases, 3 bases remained unmatched. The CDR3 is 14 residues long. In germline, CDR1 is MGHRA, CDR2 YSYEKL. The CDR3 here is CASSQGLAIYEQYF. The CDR3 DNA is TGCGCCAGCAGCCAGGGACTAGCAATCTACGAGCAGTACTTC.

This clonotype was counted at least ten times. V usage is TRBV18 and J usage is TRBJ2-3; D may correspond to TRBD1 or TRBD2 (5 bases each). Trimming took 3 bases from V and 2 from J, leaving 9 bases between them. The CDR3 runs 14 residues. In germline, CDR1 is KGHSH, CDR2 LQKENI. CDR3: CASSPGPNTDTQYF. As DNA, the CDR3 is TGTGCCAGCTCACCGGGACCCAACACAGATACGCAGTATTTT. The full variable domain, rest sourced from reference TRBV18 and TRBJ2-3, is NAGVMQNPRHLVRRRGQEARLRCSPMKGHSHVYWYRQLPEEGLKFMVYLQKENIIDESGMPKERFSAEFPKEGPSILRIQQVVRGDSAAYFCASSPGPNTDTQYFGPGTRLTVL.

In its sample, this clonotype was seen many times. J is TRBJ2-3 and V is TRBV18; perhaps D is TRBD1 or TRBD2 (5 bases each). Germline CDR1 reads KGHSH; CDR2 reads LQKENI. This CDR3 region has 15 residues. With 3 bases removed from V and 3 bases from J, the gap between germline ends came to 13 bases. This CDR3 reads CASSPSEGRTDTQYF. The CDR3, as DNA: TGTGCCAGCTCACCCTCCGAGGGGAGAACAGATACGCAGTATTTT.

This sequence joins TRBV12-3 or TRBV12-4 and TRBJ2-5, with a possible D match to TRBD2 (5 bases). The CDR3 covers 13 residues. The V gene lost 3 bases and the J gene lost 5 bases, with 10 bases spanning the gap. The CDR3 nucleotides read TGTGCCAGCAGTTTCTTGGGGAGCGAGACCCAGTACTTC. Translating gives CASSFLGSETQYF.

This clonotype was detected only a few times. The chain recombines TRBV4-2 with TRBJ2-3; D possibly corresponds to TRBD1 (6 bases). The V end was cut by 3 bases, the J end by 4 bases, with 20 bases between. CDR3 length equals 17 residues. Germline lookup yields CDR1 LGHNA and CDR2 YNFKEQ. The CDR3 protein is CASSQGPTDRVSDTQYF. The CDR3 DNA sequence: TGTGCCAGCAGCCAGGGGCCGACGGACAGAGTATCAGATACGCAGTATTTT.

This clonotype was seen a few times. The rearrangement links TRBV29-1 to TRBJ2-5, with 8 bases matching TRBD1. CDR3 length: 14 residues. After removal of 6 bases from V and 5 bases from J, the junction contained 11 bases not matched to a gene. Germline CDR1 and CDR2: SQVTM and ANQGSEA. The CDR3: CSVNRGNFLETQYF. The DNA of the CDR3 is TGCAGCGTCAACAGGGGGAACTTTTTGGAGACCCAGTACTTC.

The chain uses TRBV11-2 and TRBJ1-1; no clear D. This CDR3 has 13 amino acids. The germline CDR1 and CDR2 sequences are SGHAT and FQNNGV. V shed 4 bases and J shed 4 bases, with 10 bases lying between them. DNA for the CDR3: TGTGCCAGCAGCTCCCGACCTGGCACTGAAGCTTTCTTT. Protein product: CASSSRPGTEAFF.

This clonotype was counted at least ten times. This chain connects TRBV20-1 to TRBJ2-1; TRBD1 matches 8 bases. This CDR3 region has 14 residues. Germline lookup yields CDR1 DFQATT and CDR2 SNEGSKA (reference sequence). V gave up 8 bases and J gave up 0 bases; unmatched junction bases: 6. The chain's CDR3 is CSQGGQDSYNEQFF. Written as DNA, the CDR3 is TGCAGTCAGGGGGGACAGGACTCCTACAATGAGCAGTTCTTC.

This clonotype was recorded at least ten times. The V call is TRBV5-1, the J call TRBJ2-3, with D possibly being TRBD1 (6 bases). Germline lookup yields CDR1 SGHRS and CDR2 YFSETQ. This CDR3 has 13 amino acids. Trimming took 4 bases from V and 1 from J, leaving 7 bases between them. In nucleotides, the CDR3 is TGCGCCAGCAGCCGGACAGGCACAGATACGCAGTATTTT. The encoded protein is CASSRTGTDTQYF.

This clonotype has more than one count but fewer than ten. The gene calls are TRBV20-1 and TRBJ1-1; possibly TRBD1 for D (5 bases). The V and J ends lost 1 base and 5 bases respectively, with 14 bases between them. CDR3 length: 14 amino acids. CDR1 and CDR2 (germline): DFQATT, SNEGSKA (reference sequence). In DNA form, the CDR3 reads TGCAGTGCTAGAGTTGGGGGACCGAGTACTGAAGCTTTCTTT. Translating gives CSARVGGPSTEAFF.

This clonotype appeared a few times. The V and J genes are TRBV5-1 and TRBJ2-7; the D is unclear. The CDR3 length is 15 residues. The ends were cut back, 0 bases at V and 5 bases at J, with 15 bases in the middle. Germline V gene data show CDR1 as SGHRS and CDR2 as YFSETQ. CDR3 sequence: CASSLVTGTNDEQYF. The CDR3 coding sequence is TGCGCCAGCAGCTTGGTTACGGGTACAAATGACGAGCAGTACTTC.

This clonotype was counted only a few times. The chain uses TRBV11-2 and TRBJ2-3, with D hard to call. This CDR3 comprises 13 residues. The V and J ends lost 6 bases and 5 bases respectively, with 12 bases between them. Germline loops: CDR1 SGHAT, CDR2 FQNNGV. The CDR3 loop reads CASRPLVRDTQYF. The CDR3 DNA follows: TGTGCCAGCAGACCACTCGTAAGAGATACGCAGTATTTT.

This clonotype appeared many times. V usage is TRBV2 and J usage is TRBJ2-2; D call uncertain. This CDR3 has 15 amino acids. CDR1 is SNHLY and CDR2 is FYNNEI in the germline V gene. The germline V and J ends were trimmed by 3 bases and 0 bases, with 8 bases remaining between them. CDR3 in amino acids: CASSEGNSNTGELFF. The DNA for the CDR3 is TGTGCCAGCAGTGAGGGCAATTCGAACACCGGGGAGCTGTTTTTT.

The chain joins TRBV20-1 to TRBJ2-2; 8 nucleotides agree with TRBD1. The germline V gene encodes CDR1 DFQATT and CDR2 SNEGSKA (reference sequence). Germline trimming cut 3 bases from V and 4 bases from J; bases unmatched to any gene: 4. CDR3 length equals 14 residues. CDR3: CSARDRVSTGELFF. The CDR3 coding sequence is TGCAGTGCTAGGGACAGGGTCAGCACCGGGGAGCTGTTTTTT.

Written as DNA, the CDR3 is TGTGCCAGCAGTTACTCGACGGGAGGCTACGAGCAGTACTTC. This sequence encodes CASSYSTGGYEQYF. The rearrangement uses TRBV6-6 and TRBJ2-7; 7 bases line up with TRBD2. Per germline, CDR1 MNHNY and CDR2 SVGAGI (reference sequence). With V trimmed by 0 bases and J by 3 bases, 2 bases remained unmatched. This CDR3 is built from 14 residues.